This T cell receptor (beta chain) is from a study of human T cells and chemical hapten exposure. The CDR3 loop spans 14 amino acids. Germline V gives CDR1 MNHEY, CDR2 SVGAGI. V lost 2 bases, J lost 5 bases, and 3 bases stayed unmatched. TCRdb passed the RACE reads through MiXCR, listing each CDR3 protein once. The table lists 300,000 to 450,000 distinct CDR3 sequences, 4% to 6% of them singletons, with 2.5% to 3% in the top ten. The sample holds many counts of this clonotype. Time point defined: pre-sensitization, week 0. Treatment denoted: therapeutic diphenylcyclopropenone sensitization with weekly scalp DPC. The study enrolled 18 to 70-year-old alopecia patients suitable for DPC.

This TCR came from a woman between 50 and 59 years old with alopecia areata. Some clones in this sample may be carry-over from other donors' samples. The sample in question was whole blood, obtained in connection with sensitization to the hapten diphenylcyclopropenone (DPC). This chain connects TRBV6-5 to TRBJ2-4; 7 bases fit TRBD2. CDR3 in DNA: TGTGCCAGCAGTTACGGCCTAGCGGAAAACATTCAGTACTTC. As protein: CASSYGLAENIQYF.